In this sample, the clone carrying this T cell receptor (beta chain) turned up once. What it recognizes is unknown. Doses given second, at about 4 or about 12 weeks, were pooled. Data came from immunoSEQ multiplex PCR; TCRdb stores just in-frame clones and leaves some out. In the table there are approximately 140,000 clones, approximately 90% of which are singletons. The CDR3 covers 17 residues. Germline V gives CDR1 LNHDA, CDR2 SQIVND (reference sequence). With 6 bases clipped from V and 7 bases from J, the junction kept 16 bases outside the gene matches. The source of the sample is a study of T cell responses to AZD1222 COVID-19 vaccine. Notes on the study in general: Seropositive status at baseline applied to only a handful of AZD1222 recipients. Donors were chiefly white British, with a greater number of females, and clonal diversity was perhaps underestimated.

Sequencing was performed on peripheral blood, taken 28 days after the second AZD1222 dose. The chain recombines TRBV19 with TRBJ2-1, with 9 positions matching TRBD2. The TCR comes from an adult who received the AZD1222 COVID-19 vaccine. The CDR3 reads CASSFTFASGVLNEQFF. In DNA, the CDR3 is TGTGCCAGTAGCTTCACCTTTGCTAGCGGGGTTCTAAATGAGCAGTTCTTC.